This T cell receptor beta chain is drawn from a study of response to subunit inactivated influenza vaccine (dated by TCRdb to 2016 to 2019). At the level of the whole study: The study used deep quantitative T cell receptor repertoire profiling to track responses to a trivalent subunit inactivated influenza vaccine. The paper's findings and limits, for the study overall: It was suggested by the authors that each seasonal influenza vaccination may recruit only a limited number of new T cells.

V lost 6 bases and J lost 8 bases, and the count of bases not matched to a germline gene is 9. Taken from cysteine to phenylalanine, the CDR3 has 15 residues. The sequence is cut down to CDR3 DNA, 45 bases in frame from base 1. The library was generated by RT-PCR. Sequencing took place on an Illumina HiSeq 2500. TCRdb passed the public sequencing reads through fastp at Q25 and MiXCR, retaining productive beta sequences. Every entry covers one CDR3 protein and lists the most common genes and DNA from its rows. The sample yields about 650,000 distinct CDR3 sequences; 14% were counted once. 7.6% of the sample is held by the ten biggest clonotypes. As concerns this clonotype: There is no known antigen for this receptor. No much larger clone exists at a distance of one base, and base qualities are not known.

The sample was PBMCs from blood, taken roughly 15 days before vaccination. The receptor comes from a man over 45 who received an inactivated influenza vaccine. Donor details come from another sample of the same person, matched by shared clones. The chain is assembled from TRBV12-3 or TRBV12-4 and TRBJ2-1, with 11 bases aligning to TRBD2. The sequence in DNA is TGTGCCAGCAGACCTTCAACTAGCGGGGGTTATGAGCAGTTCTTC. The encoded protein is CASRPSTSGGYEQFF.